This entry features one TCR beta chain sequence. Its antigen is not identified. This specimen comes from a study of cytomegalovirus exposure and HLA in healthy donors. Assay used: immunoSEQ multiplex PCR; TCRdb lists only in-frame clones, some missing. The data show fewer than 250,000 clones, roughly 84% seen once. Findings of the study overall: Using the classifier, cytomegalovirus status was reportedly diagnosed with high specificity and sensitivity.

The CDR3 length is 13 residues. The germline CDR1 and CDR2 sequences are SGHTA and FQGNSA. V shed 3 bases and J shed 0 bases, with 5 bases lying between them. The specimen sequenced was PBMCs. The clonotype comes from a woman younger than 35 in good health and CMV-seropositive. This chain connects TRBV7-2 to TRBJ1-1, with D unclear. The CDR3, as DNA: TGTGCCAGCAGCTTTACAGTGAACACTGAAGCTTTCTTT. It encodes CASSFTVNTEAFF.